The T cell receptor beta chain described here comes from a study of blood T cell repertoires in COVID-19. Study details: Spain, Italy and the United States supplied samples that represented acute and convalescent COVID-19. T cells, B-cell-depleted T cells, or PBMCs provided the cDNA or gDNA that served as material.

Adults between roughly 18 and 89 years of age took part from fewer than 30 US areas. Per the germline V gene, CDR1 is SGHTA and CDR2 is FQGNSA. The CDR3 runs to 13 residues. V was clipped by 5 bases and J by 5 bases; unmatched bases: 3. Clones were sequenced by immunoSEQ multiplex PCR, and TCRdb holds only the in-frame ones, with some missing. The sample consists of about 380,000 clones, about 90% of them appearing once. V and J are TRBV7-2 and TRBJ1-5; 7 nucleotides agree with TRBD1. The TCR comes from a woman in her twenties or thirties who had recovered from COVID-19. Sequencing was carried out using PBMCs or T cells enriched from blood (not recorded which). The CDR3 bases are TGTGCCAGCAGCCTCGACAGGGATCAGCCCCAGCATTTT. Encoded protein: CASSLDRDQPQHF.